The next 29 T cell receptor beta chains were all read from a single sample in a study of response to subunit inactivated influenza vaccine. A single record per CDR3 protein comes from TCRdb applying MiXCR to the RT-PCR reads. The sample comprises over 650,000 distinct CDR3 sequences, about 18% of which are singletons, and about 11% rests with the top ten. The sample was PBMCs from blood, taken roughly 5 days after vaccination. The source of these receptors is a man aged 45-65 years who received an inactivated influenza vaccine.

This clonotype showed up many times. The chain is built from TRBV5-1 and TRBJ2-1, with TRBD2 matching 7 bases. The CDR3 totals 15 residues. V lost 2 bases to trimming and J lost 4 bases; unmatched junction nucleotides: 6. Per the germline V gene, CDR1 is SGHRS and CDR2 is YFSETQ. CDR3 bases: TGCGCCAGCAGCTTAGGGGCGGGAGCGTACAATGAGCAGTTCTTC. Its protein is CASSLGAGAYNEQFF. The whole variable domain, filled in from reference TRBV5-1 and TRBJ2-1, reads KAGVTQTPRYLIKTRGQQVTLSCSPISGHRSVSWYQQTPGQGLQFLFEYFSETQRNKGNFPGRFSGRQFSNSRSEMNVSTLELGDSALYLCASSLGAGAYNEQFFGPGTRLTVL.

This sequence joins TRBV18 and TRBJ2-3; D unresolved. Germline V gene sequence: CDR1 KGHSH, CDR2 LQKENI. The ends were cut back, 2 bases at V and 3 bases at J, with 6 bases in the middle. The CDR3 has 13 residues. Here the CDR3 DNA reads TGTGCCAGCTCACCATCTGAGACAGATACGCAGTATTTT. This sequence encodes CASSPSETDTQYF.

This clonotype was recorded a few times. This chain joins TRBV7-2 and TRBJ2-5; TRBD2 aligns across 11 bases. The trim removed 5 bases at V and 4 bases at J, leaving 12 bases unmatched. The CDR3 sequence is 17 residues long. Germline assignment: CDR1 SGHTA and CDR2 FQGNSA. The CDR3 protein is CASSPRSSGGLTETQYF. The CDR3 nucleotides read TGTGCCAGCAGCCCACGGTCTAGCGGGGGGCTAACAGAGACCCAGTACTTC.

This chain connects TRBV20-1 to TRBJ2-7; possible D gene TRBD1, 6 bases. Germline CDR1 and CDR2: DFQATT and SNEGSKA (reference sequence). The CDR3 covers 14 residues. The V end lost 0 bases, the J end lost 2 bases, and 11 bases lay between the germline ends. CDR3 DNA sequence: TGCAGTGCTAGAGATCGCAACAGGGCCTACGAGCAGTACTTC. It translates to CSARDRNRAYEQYF.

There are a few counts of this clonotype. The gene calls are TRBV12-3 or TRBV12-4 and TRBJ2-2; 9 nucleotides line up with TRBD2. This CDR3 comprises 16 residues. V lost 1 base to trimming and J lost 1 base; unmatched junction nucleotides: 1. DNA of the CDR3: TGTGCCAGCAGTTTAGGGACTAGCGTGAACACCGGGGAGCTGTTTTTT. Translated, it gives CASSLGTSVNTGELFF.

This clonotype was seen repeatedly, ten times or more. The chain recombines TRBV7-2 with TRBJ1-2; D is uncertain. The CDR3 is made up of 18 amino acids. Trimming removed 1 base at V and 2 bases at J, with 20 bases between. Germline CDR1 and CDR2: SGHTA and FQGNSA. The CDR3 loop is CASSLGLIGRPPNYGYTF. CDR3 bases: TGTGCCAGCAGCTTAGGGTTAATTGGCCGACCACCCAACTATGGCTACACCTTC.

The V and J genes are TRBV15 and TRBJ2-7; D is unclear. The CDR3 runs to 14 residues. Germline-derived CDR1 and CDR2 are LNHNV and YYDKDF (reference sequence). V was cut by 1 base and J by 1 base, with 8 bases left in between. The CDR3 is CATSRVGSSYEQYF. The CDR3 DNA is TGTGCCACCAGCAGAGTAGGGTCATCCTACGAGCAGTACTTC.

The chain combines TRBV5-5 with TRBJ2-3; D might be TRBD2 (6 bases). CDR1 is SGHKS, CDR2 YYEKEE, per germline (reference sequence). The CDR3 is 17 amino acids. V shed 2 bases and J shed 4 bases, with 20 bases lying between them. CDR3: CASSLPGSGEGPDTQYF. As DNA, the CDR3 is TGTGCCAGCAGCTTACCCGGGAGTGGAGAGGGCCCAGATACGCAGTATTTT.

CDR3 DNA sequence: TGCGCCAGCAGCCAACTTCCAGAGTCAAGCTCCTACAATGAGCAGTTCTTC. It yields the protein CASSQLPESSSYNEQFF. The rearrangement uses TRBV5-1 and TRBJ2-1; no clear D. Germline V gene data show CDR1 as SGHRS and CDR2 as YFSETQ. The CDR3 contains 17 residues. Trimming pared 4 bases from V and 0 bases from J, leaving 17 bases between.

This chain links TRBV29-1 with TRBJ2-3; no reliable D call. Per germline, CDR1 SQVTM and CDR2 ANQGSEA. This CDR3 region has 16 residues. V lost 0 bases and J 2 bases, leaving 15 bases between the germline ends. This CDR3 is CSVEEVGLPHTDTQYF. The CDR3 coding sequence is TGCAGCGTTGAAGAGGTTGGCTTGCCCCACACAGATACGCAGTATTTT.

This clonotype was detected ten times or more. The chain combines TRBV12-3 or TRBV12-4 with TRBJ2-1; 7 bases align to TRBD1. The CDR3 length is 14 residues. Trimming at V came to 5 bases and at J to 8 bases, leaving 9 bases not matched to a gene. CDR3 sequence reads: CASSRDSPSDEQFF. CDR3 DNA: TGTGCCAGCAGTCGGGACAGCCCAAGCGATGAGCAGTTCTTC.

The V and J genes are TRBV20-1 and TRBJ2-1; no reliable D call. This CDR3 comprises 13 residues. Germline V lookup: CDR1 DFQATT, CDR2 SNEGSKA (reference sequence). V lost 3 bases to trimming and J lost 1 base, with 7 bases between them. The CDR3 spells CSASWVSYNEQFF. The CDR3 DNA sequence: TGCAGTGCTAGCTGGGTTTCCTACAATGAGCAGTTCTTC.

The sample holds a few counts of this clonotype. The chain links TRBV15 to TRBJ2-7; no definite D call. V was cut by 0 bases and J by 1 base, with 10 bases left in between. The CDR3 extends over 15 amino acids. Germline CDR1 LNHNV, CDR2 YYDKDF (reference sequence). The CDR3 region has the DNA TGTGCCACCAGCAGAGATCGGGTGGAGTCCTACGAGCAGTACTTC. Translation gives CATSRDRVESYEQYF.

Note on this clonotype: This may be a read error, as it is one base from a much larger clone. This chain joins TRBV7-9 and TRBJ2-1; D remains unclear. Trimming took 3 bases from V and 8 from J, leaving 14 bases between them. Germline V gene sequence: CDR1 SEHNR, CDR2 FQNEAQ (reference sequence). The CDR3 runs 14 residues. CDR3 protein: CASSLMRSNDEQFF. CDR3 coding DNA: TGTGCCAGCAGCTTGATGAGGTCGAACGATGAGCAGTTCTTC.

The gene calls are TRBV27 and TRBJ2-2, with unresolved D. Trimming left V 5 bases short and J 5 bases short, with 12 bases between. CDR1 and CDR2 from the germline V gene are MNHEY and SMNVEV (reference sequence). This CDR3 region has 14 residues. CDR3 DNA sequence: TGTGCCAGCAGTCCCCTCGACTTGACCGGGGAGCTGTTTTTT. It codes for CASSPLDLTGELFF.

This clonotype has at least ten counts. The chain employs TRBV6-1 and TRBJ2-6; D ambiguous. This CDR3 contains 15 residues. In germline, CDR1 is MNHNS, CDR2 SASEGT. Between the trimmed V and J ends, which lost 7 bases and 1 base, there was a span of 11 bases. CDR3 in DNA: TGTGCCAGCACTCGGACCCGGTCTGGGGCCAACGTCCTGACTTTC. This codes for CASTRTRSGANVLTF.

The V gene is TRBV7-6, the J gene TRBJ2-5; either TRBD1 or TRBD2 may fit D (5 bases each). The CDR3 covers 14 residues. V was shortened by 8 bases and J by 0 bases, with 13 bases between the two germline ends. Germline V CDR1 and CDR2: SGHVS, FNYEAQ. CDR3: CASSPGTYQETQYF. DNA for the CDR3: TGTGCCAGCTCCCCGGGGACGTACCAAGAGACCCAGTACTTC.

The V and J genes are TRBV7-8 and TRBJ2-1, with 12 positions matching TRBD2. CDR3 length: 15 amino acids. In germline, CDR1 is SGHVS, CDR2 FQNEAQ. With V trimmed by 3 bases and J by 9 bases, 6 bases remained unmatched. The CDR3, as DNA: TGTGCCAGCAGCTTTCTAGCGGGGGGGCCTGGTGAGCAGTTCTTC. It specifies CASSFLAGGPGEQFF.

The chain combines TRBV11-2 with TRBJ2-1, with TRBD2 matching 8 bases. The CDR3 sequence is 17 residues long. CDR1 and CDR2 (germline): SGHAT, FQNNGV. V lost 7 bases, J lost 3 bases, and 14 bases stayed unmatched. CDR3 coding DNA: TGTGCCAGCACCTACGCCGGGACTAGGGGGTTCTACAATGAGCAGTTCTTC. This encodes CASTYAGTRGFYNEQFF.

This clonotype was detected only a few times. The chain has TRBV6-2 or TRBV6-3 and TRBJ2-3; D tentatively reads TRBD1 or TRBD2 (5 bases each). This CDR3 is 14 amino acids long. In germline, CDR1 is MNHEY, CDR2 SVGEGT. V was clipped by 2 bases and J by 3 bases, with 9 bases between them. The CDR3 sequence: CASSYEGLTDTQYF. The CDR3 DNA is TGTGCCAGCAGTTACGAGGGGTTAACAGATACGCAGTATTTT.

The rearrangement links TRBV3-1 to TRBJ2-1; D ambiguous. CDR3 size: 17 residues. Germline values: CDR1 LGHDT, CDR2 YNNKEL (reference sequence). The V end was cut by 0 bases, the J end by 3 bases, with 15 bases between. The CDR3 region has the DNA TGTGCCAGCAGCCAAGATCCGGTGGGGTCTTTCTACAATGAGCAGTTCTTC. This gives the protein CASSQDPVGSFYNEQFF.

The chain is built from TRBV4-2 and TRBJ2-3; TRBD1 matches at 8 bases. There are 15 residues in the CDR3. With V trimmed by 4 bases and J by 8 bases, 11 bases remained unmatched. Germline V gene sequence: CDR1 LGHNA, CDR2 YNFKEQ. This chain's CDR3 is CASSRRTGPTGTQYF. The CDR3 nucleotides are TGTGCCAGCAGCCGACGGACAGGGCCCACGGGTACGCAGTATTTT.

This clonotype was picked up a small number of times. The V and J genes are TRBV20-1 and TRBJ2-1; D gene ambiguous. Trimming removed 5 bases from V and 2 bases from J, with 19 bases in between. CDR1 DFQATT and CDR2 SNEGSKA come from the germline V gene (reference sequence). The CDR3 consists of 16 residues. In DNA, the CDR3 is TGCAGTGCTGACTTCACGGGTGGACGGGCCTACAATGAGCAGTTCTTC. It codes for CSADFTGGRAYNEQFF.

This clonotype was recorded many times. V gene TRBV10-3 combines with J gene TRBJ2-7, with 10 bases fitting TRBD1. Losses at the gene ends were 8 bases for V and 4 bases for J; bases not matched to a gene: 11. CDR1 ENHRY and CDR2 SYGVKD come from the germline V gene. The CDR3 runs 15 residues. CDR3 coding DNA: TGTGCCATCGGTTCCCCGGACAGGGGGATTTACGAGCAGTACTTC. It codes for CAIGSPDRGIYEQYF.

CDR3 DNA: TGTGCCAGCAGGGGGGCGGGAGGTGTAAATGAGCAGTTCTTC. Translating it yields CASRGAGGVNEQFF. The V gene is TRBV6-2 or TRBV6-3, the J gene TRBJ2-1; TRBD2 matches at 8 bases. This CDR3 region has 14 residues. V shed 6 bases, J shed 7 bases, and the junction held 8 bases outside the gene matches. Germline V CDR1 and CDR2: MNHEY, SVGEGT.

The V and J genes are TRBV12-3 or TRBV12-4 and TRBJ2-3; 7 nucleotides align to TRBD1. The length of the CDR3 is 13 residues. The junction had 4 bases not matched to a gene; V was cut back by 5 bases and J by 5 bases. CDR3 sequence (DNA): TGTGCCAGCAGTAGAAGACAGGGAGATACGCAGTATTTT. This sequence encodes CASSRRQGDTQYF.

This clonotype was counted a few times. The rearrangement uses TRBV20-1 and TRBJ1-1, with D uncertain. The CDR3 is 13 amino acids. Trimming stripped 3 bases from V and 2 bases from J, with 10 bases between. Germline V gene sequence: CDR1 DFQATT, CDR2 SNEGSKA (reference sequence). Here the CDR3 reads CSASYRRNTEAFF. CDR3 DNA sequence: TGCAGTGCTAGTTACAGACGAAACACTGAAGCTTTCTTT.

The rearrangement uses TRBV6-2 or TRBV6-3 and TRBJ2-7; the match to TRBD2 covers 9 bases. This CDR3 is 16 amino acids long. With 0 bases clipped from V and 2 bases from J, the junction kept 5 bases outside the gene matches. The germline V gene encodes CDR1 MNHEY and CDR2 SVGEGT. Written as DNA, the CDR3 is TGTGCCAGCAGTTACTCGTCAGCGGGAGGACCCTACGAGCAGTACTTC. Protein: CASSYSSAGGPYEQYF.

This clonotype has a count of ten or more. The V and J genes are TRBV6-2 or TRBV6-3 and TRBJ2-1, with a possible D match to TRBD1 (5 bases). This CDR3 is built from 13 residues. V lost 2 bases, J lost 8 bases, and 10 bases lay in between. CDR1 is MNHEY, CDR2 SVGEGT, per germline. Here the CDR3 reads CASSYPGSDEQFF. The CDR3 DNA is TGTGCCAGCAGTTACCCAGGGTCCGATGAGCAGTTCTTC.